This TCR beta chain was documented in a study of T cell repertoires in cytomegalovirus infection. As for the study in general: Signatures in public TCR beta sequences pointed to both CMV infection and matching HLA type.

TCRdb analysed the reads with MiXCR anew, one entry per CDR3 protein. In the table there are more than 300,000 distinct CDR3 sequences, about 32% of which are singletons. Points from the study as a whole: HLA-C-restricted TCR beta clonotypes specific for CMV led the ex vivo response. Identification of carriers of CMV plus the relevant HLA was performed using cumulative public TCR beta family frequency.

As regards this clonotype: Its antigen is not known. The junction does not match germline at one end; this may be a read error.

This clonotype was obtained from a human donor in good health (CMV status not recorded). Some clones in this sample may be carry-over from other donors' samples. The input for sequencing was cultured PBMCs, taken from culture after CMV antigen stimulation.

CDR3 loop: CASSQATGISGANVLTF. The DNA for the CDR3 is TGTGCCAGCAGCCAAGCAACCGGCATCTCTGGGGCCAACGTCCTGACTTTC. The V call is TRBV4-1, the J call TRBJ2-6; no definite D call. The germline V gene has CDR1 MGHRA and CDR2 YSYEKL. The CDR3 extends over 17 amino acids.